This entry describes one T cell receptor beta chain. Its antigen is as yet unknown. The V end lost 3 bases, the J end lost 2 bases, and 14 bases lay between the germline ends. This CDR3 is built from 16 residues. Germline V lookup: CDR1 LNHDA, CDR2 SQIVND (reference sequence). The data were obtained in a study of PD-L1 blockade in urothelial cancer. The wider study: Counts from blood samples showed a median of around 150,000 T cells.

Produced via immunoSEQ multiplex PCR; TCRdb's table is partial and in-frame only. The table includes roughly 45,000 clones, 80% detected once. Regarding the study as a whole: Pretreatment TCR clonality in blood, when below the median, was predictive of better survival. The study found that durable-benefit patients expanded tumor-associated blood clones more at 3 weeks.

Regarding time point: pretreatment peripheral blood. The V gene is TRBV19, the J gene TRBJ1-3; possibly TRBD1 for D (5 bases). This clonotype originated in a man aged 55 to 69 with urothelial cancer. This specimen consisted of PBMCs, obtained around atezolizumab (anti-PD-L1) treatment. The CDR3 bases are TGTGCCAGTAGTATTTCACAGGCTATAGCTGGAAACACCATATATTTT. Protein product: CASSISQAIAGNTIYF.